This TCR beta chain was sequenced during a study of graft-versus-host responses after intestinal transplantation. Study summary: Recipients uniformly received anti-thymocyte globulin induction, followed by tacrolimus and steroids for roughly three years. Study-wide points: Recipient bone marrow held GvH clones, some seen earlier in ileum or blood.

In regard to this clone: Its target is not known.

Profiling relied on immunoSEQ multiplex PCR, and the TCRdb table lists in-frame clones only, not all of them. The repertoire holds around 96,000 clones, about nine tenths seen once, with 16% in the top ten. The starting material was PBMCs, obtained about 440 days after intestinal transplant. This clonotype was obtained from a human patient who received an intestinal transplant, so some T cells may come from the graft donor.

The CDR3 region is CASSQVWGSPNNEQFF. The CDR3 DNA sequence: TGTGCCAGCAGCCAAGTGTGGGGGAGCCCCAACAATGAGCAGTTCTTC. The chain recombines TRBV4-2 with TRBJ2-1; D assignment may be TRBD1 or TRBD2 (5 bases each). This CDR3 region has 16 residues. Germline-derived CDR1 and CDR2 are LGHNA and YNFKEQ. Trimming took off 1 base at V and 5 bases at J, with 15 bases between the two ends.